This TCR beta chain emerged from a study of T cells in Graves' hyperthyroidism and ophthalmopathy. RNA transcripts gave rise to amplified TCR beta CDR3 regions. Carried out on the TCR CDR3, a first-round RT-PCR used the HTBI primer set. From the multiplex PCR reads, TCRdb called clonotypes with MiXCR, one entry per CDR3 protein. In the table there are about 610,000 distinct CDR3 sequences, 46% of which are singletons. Stability of Graves' hyperthyroidism was defined as absent ophthalmopathy progression within 18 months. Patients were aged 18 to 65, had disease duration under 2 months, and had newly diagnosed hyperthyroidism. Of note for this clonotype: At one boundary the junction diverges from the germline segment, which might be a read error.

The germline gives CDR1 DFQATT, CDR2 SNEGSKA (reference sequence). The CDR3 consists of 16 residues. The J gene is TRBJ2-5, the V gene TRBV20-1, with TRBD2 matching 15 bases. Sequenced sample: peripheral blood or thyroid tissue (not recorded which). The sequence was obtained from a woman in her late teens or twenties with Graves' hyperthyroidism. The CDR3 loop reads CSARGTSGRAQKTQYF. CDR3 DNA: TGCAGTGCTAGAGGGACTAGCGGGAGGGCCCAAAAGACCCAGTACTTC.